The 12 T cell receptor beta chains below were found in one sample sequenced in a study of blood T cells in healthy people across ages (dated by TCRdb to the mid-2010s). Library method: 5' RACE. The sample was run on an Illumina HiSeq 2500. A second roughly 7 to 12 cycle PCR used a sample-barcoded 5' primer and a J-beta primer mix. In-frame beta chains were kept once TCRdb had trimmed the public reads at Q25 with fastp and called clones with MiXCR. Merged by CDR3 protein, the rows form single entries marked with the most common genes and DNA. The sample has about 290,000 distinct CDR3 sequences on record, roughly 29% of them singletons. The top ten clonotypes cover around 29% of the sample. The sequencing sample was made of blood. The receptors originated from a woman aged 70-85 years in good health.

The V call is TRBV6-2 or TRBV6-3, the J call TRBJ2-5; TRBD2 might be the D (6 bases). V lost 2 bases, J lost 3 bases, and 13 bases lay in between. The CDR3 covers 15 residues. Germline lookup yields CDR1 MNHEY and CDR2 SVGEGT. The CDR3 nucleotides read TGTGCCAGCAGTTACCTGTCGGGAGCAGAAGAGACCCAGTACTTC. It encodes CASSYLSGAEETQYF.

Only a few counts were recorded for this clonotype. The chain links TRBV4-3 to TRBJ2-3; 9 bases are shared with TRBD2. With 3 bases clipped from V and 2 bases from J, the junction kept 12 bases outside the gene matches. Germline lookup yields CDR1 LGHNA and CDR2 YSLEER. This CDR3 comprises 18 residues. CDR3: CASSQGVVSGRHTDTQYF. The CDR3 DNA follows: TGCGCCAGCAGCCAGGGGGTCGTGAGCGGGAGGCACACAGATACGCAGTATTTT.

V usage is TRBV6-2 or TRBV6-3 and J usage is TRBJ2-5, with TRBD2 matching over 8 bases. Judging by the DNA end, TRBJ2-1 fits better; the J call may be wrong. The germline gives CDR1 MNHEY, CDR2 SVGEGT. The CDR3 contains 18 residues. DNA for the CDR3: TGTGCCAGCAGTTACTCGCTATTAGCGGGATTTACCTACAATGAGCAGTTCTTC. Its protein is CASSYSLLAGFTYNEQFF.

This chain connects TRBV28 to TRBJ1-1, with 7 bases matching TRBD1. The germline V gene encodes CDR1 MDHEN and CDR2 SYDVKM. CDR3 length: 13 amino acids. The V and J ends lost 6 bases and 3 bases, in that order; junction bases with no gene match: 4. CDR3 amino acids: CASRDRDYTEAFF. CDR3 bases: TGTGCCAGCAGAGACAGGGACTACACTGAAGCTTTCTTT.

A few counts support this clonotype. CDR3 protein: CASSLVTGYQETQYF. CDR3 coding DNA: TGTGCCAGCAGTTTAGTAACAGGGTACCAAGAGACCCAGTACTTC. The chain uses TRBV28 and TRBJ2-5; TRBD1 is a possible D gene (6 bases). The V and J ends lost 2 bases and 0 bases respectively, with 10 bases between them. Germline V gene data show CDR1 as MDHEN and CDR2 as SYDVKM. The length of the CDR3 is 15 residues.

V gene TRBV3-1 combines with J gene TRBJ2-3; the D is unclear. With 0 bases removed from V and 1 base from J, the gap between germline ends came to 17 bases. The CDR3 is 18 residues long. Germline CDR1 reads LGHDT; CDR2 reads YNNKEL (reference sequence). The CDR3 loop is CASSQDWGSSRGTDTQYF. The DNA of the CDR3 is TGTGCCAGCAGCCAAGATTGGGGTTCGAGCCGAGGCACAGATACGCAGTATTTT.

This clonotype was detected a few times. The chain is built from TRBV28 and TRBJ2-1; TRBD2 matches 7 bases. The CDR3 is 15 amino acids. The V and J ends lost 7 bases and 6 bases, in that order; junction bases with no gene match: 12. Germline CDR1 MDHEN, CDR2 SYDVKM. Written as DNA, the CDR3 is TGTGCCAGCACCCTTCAAAAGCGGGGCCCCAATGAGCAGTTCTTC. Translated: CASTLQKRGPNEQFF.

This clonotype was seen a handful of times. The V gene is TRBV6-5, the J gene TRBJ1-5; no reliable D call. The CDR3 runs to 13 residues. Deletions cut 7 bases from V and 0 bases from J, with 7 bases between. Germline CDR1 and CDR2: MNHEY and SVGAGI. The CDR3 protein is CASTSRSNQPQHF. For the CDR3, the DNA is TGTGCCAGCACCTCTCGTAGCAATCAGCCCCAGCATTTT.

The sample holds many counts of this clonotype. The genes are TRBV24-1 and TRBJ2-1; possible D gene TRBD2, 6 bases. This CDR3 contains 12 residues. Germline V gives CDR1 KGHDR, CDR2 SFDVKD. V lost 12 bases and J lost 3, with 11 bases in between. CDR3 coding DNA: TGTGCCGCGGAGGGCCTCTACAATGAGCAGTTCTTC. It specifies CAAEGLYNEQFF.

The V gene is TRBV9, the J gene TRBJ1-3, with unresolved D. The V end lost 0 bases, the J end lost 0 bases, and 10 bases lay between the germline ends. Germline CDR1 SGDLS, CDR2 YYNGEE. This CDR3 contains 16 residues. This chain's CDR3 is CASSVGEGISGNTIYF. The CDR3, as DNA: TGTGCCAGCAGCGTAGGTGAGGGAATCTCTGGAAACACCATATATTTT.

This clonotype has a handful of counts. This chain joins TRBV6-6 and TRBJ2-4, with D perhaps TRBD1 (5 bases). The CDR3 has 15 residues. Trimming removed 5 bases at V and 0 bases at J, with 11 bases between. The germline V gene has CDR1 MNHNY and CDR2 SVGAGI (reference sequence). The CDR3 DNA is TGTGCCAGCAGTCAGGGCAGTTTAGCCAAAAACATTCAGTACTTC. This gives the protein CASSQGSLAKNIQYF.

The chain recombines TRBV20-1 with TRBJ1-1; 9 bases fit TRBD1. The ends lost 2 bases at V and 8 bases at J; junction bases unmatched: 12. The length of the CDR3 is 15 residues. Germline V gene lookup returns CDR1 DFQATT and CDR2 SNEGSKA (reference sequence). The CDR3 is CSARPPGTGRGEAFF. DNA for the CDR3: TGCAGTGCTAGACCGCCCGGGACAGGGCGAGGGGAAGCTTTCTTT.